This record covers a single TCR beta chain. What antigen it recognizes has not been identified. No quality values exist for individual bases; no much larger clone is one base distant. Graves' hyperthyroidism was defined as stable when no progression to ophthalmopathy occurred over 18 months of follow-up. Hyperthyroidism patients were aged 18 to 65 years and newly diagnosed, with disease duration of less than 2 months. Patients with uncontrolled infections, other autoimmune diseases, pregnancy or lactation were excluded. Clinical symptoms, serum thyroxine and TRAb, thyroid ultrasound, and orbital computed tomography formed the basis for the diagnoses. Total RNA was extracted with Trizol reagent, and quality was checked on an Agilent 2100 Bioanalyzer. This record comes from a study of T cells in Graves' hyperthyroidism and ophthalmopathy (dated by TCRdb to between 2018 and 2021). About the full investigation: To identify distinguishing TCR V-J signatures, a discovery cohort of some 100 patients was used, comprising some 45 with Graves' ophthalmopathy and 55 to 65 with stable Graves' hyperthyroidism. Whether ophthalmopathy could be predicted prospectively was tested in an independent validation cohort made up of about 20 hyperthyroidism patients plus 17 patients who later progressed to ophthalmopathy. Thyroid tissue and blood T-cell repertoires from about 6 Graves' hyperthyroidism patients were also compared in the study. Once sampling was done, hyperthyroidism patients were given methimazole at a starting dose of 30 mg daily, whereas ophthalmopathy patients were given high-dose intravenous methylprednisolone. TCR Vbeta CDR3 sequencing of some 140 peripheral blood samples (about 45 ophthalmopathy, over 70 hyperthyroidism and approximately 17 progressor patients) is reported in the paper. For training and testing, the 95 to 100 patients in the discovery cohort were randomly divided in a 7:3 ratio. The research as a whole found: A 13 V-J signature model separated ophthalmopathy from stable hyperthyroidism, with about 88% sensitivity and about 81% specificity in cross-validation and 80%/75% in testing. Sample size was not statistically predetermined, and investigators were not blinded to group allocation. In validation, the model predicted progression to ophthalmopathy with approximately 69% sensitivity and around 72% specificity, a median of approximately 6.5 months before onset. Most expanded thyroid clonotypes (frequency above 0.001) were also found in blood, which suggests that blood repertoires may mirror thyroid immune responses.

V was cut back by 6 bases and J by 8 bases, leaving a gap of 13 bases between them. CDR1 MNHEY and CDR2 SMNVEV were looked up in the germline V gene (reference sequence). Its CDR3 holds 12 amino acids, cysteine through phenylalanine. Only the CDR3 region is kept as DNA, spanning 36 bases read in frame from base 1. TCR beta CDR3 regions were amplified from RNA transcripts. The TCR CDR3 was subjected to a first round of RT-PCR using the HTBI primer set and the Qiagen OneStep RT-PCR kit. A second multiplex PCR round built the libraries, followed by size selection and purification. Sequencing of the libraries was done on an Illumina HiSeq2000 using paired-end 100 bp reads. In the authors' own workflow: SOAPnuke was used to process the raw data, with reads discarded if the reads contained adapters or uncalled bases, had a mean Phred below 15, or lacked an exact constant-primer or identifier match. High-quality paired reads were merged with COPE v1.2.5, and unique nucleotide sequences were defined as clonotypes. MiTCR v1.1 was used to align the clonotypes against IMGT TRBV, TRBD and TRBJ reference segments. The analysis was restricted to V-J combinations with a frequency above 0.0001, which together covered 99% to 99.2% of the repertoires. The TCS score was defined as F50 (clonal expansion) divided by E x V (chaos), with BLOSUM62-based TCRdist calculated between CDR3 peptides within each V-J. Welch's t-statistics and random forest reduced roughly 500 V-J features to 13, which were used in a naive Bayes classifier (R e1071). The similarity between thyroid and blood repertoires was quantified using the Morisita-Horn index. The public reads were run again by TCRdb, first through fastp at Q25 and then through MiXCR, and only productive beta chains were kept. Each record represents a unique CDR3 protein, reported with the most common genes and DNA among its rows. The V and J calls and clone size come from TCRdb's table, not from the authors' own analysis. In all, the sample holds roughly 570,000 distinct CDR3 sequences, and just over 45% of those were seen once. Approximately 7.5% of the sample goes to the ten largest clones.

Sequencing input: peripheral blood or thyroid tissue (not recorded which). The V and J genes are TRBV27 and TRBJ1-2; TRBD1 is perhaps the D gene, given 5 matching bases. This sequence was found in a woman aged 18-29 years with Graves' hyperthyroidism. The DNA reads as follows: TGTGCCAGCAGACAACTGGGGGGGGGCTACACCTTC. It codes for CASRQLGGGYTF.